Listed below are T cell receptor beta chains from one sample, sequenced in a study of cytomegalovirus exposure and HLA in healthy donors. TCRdb keeps only in-frame clones here, not all; method: immunoSEQ multiplex PCR. Of some 130,000 clones listed, around 73% are singletons. The sample consisted of PBMCs. Receptors were obtained from a man over 45 in good health and CMV-seronegative. CDR3s include the opening cysteine and the closing phenylalanine or tryptophan. A D gene is named only where the DNA matches it firmly. Clone size is stated in some rows and not others, as once, few, many or a class when expanded.

clone_size,cdr3_length,j_call,d_call,v_call,cdr3_aa,cdr3_nt
NA,16,TRBJ2-7,TRBD1,TRBV25-1,CASSISGTGAFYEQYF,TGTGCCAGCAGTATCTCCGGGACAGGGGCATTCTACGAGCAGTACTTC
NA,16,TRBJ1-1,NA,TRBV6-1,CASSEAHGGMNTEAFF,TGTGCCAGCAGTGAAGCTCATGGAGGGATGAACACTGAAGCTTTCTTT
few,13,TRBJ1-5,NA,TRBV19,CASSADSYQPQHF,TGTGCCAGTAGCGCGGACAGTTACCAGCCCCAGCATTTT
NA,16,TRBJ2-5,TRBD2,TRBV11-2,CASSLDRGRGRETQYF,TGTGCCAGCAGCTTAGATCGCGGGAGAGGGCGAGAGACCCAGTACTTC
NA,14,TRBJ1-5,NA,TRBV6-1,CASSEGSSNQPQHF,TGTGCCAGCAGTGAAGGCAGTAGCAATCAGCCCCAGCATTTT
NA,13,TRBJ2-5,NA,TRBV5-4,CASSLERKETQYF,TGTGCCAGCAGCTTGGAGCGGAAAGAGACCCAGTACTTC
NA,14,TRBJ2-1,TRBD2,TRBV5-1,CASSLAGGNNEQFF,TGCGCCAGCAGCTTAGCGGGAGGGAACAATGAGCAGTTCTTC
NA,15,TRBJ2-1,NA,TRBV7-9,CASSPQTRLYNEQFF,TGTGCCAGCAGCCCCCAGACTAGACTCTACAATGAGCAGTTCTTC
NA,16,TRBJ2-4,TRBD2,TRBV7-9,CASSLGLAGAKNIQYF,TGTGCCAGCAGCTTGGGACTAGCGGGAGCCAAAAACATTCAGTACTTC
NA,14,TRBJ2-5,NA,TRBV5-1,CASSSGGAEETQYF,TGCGCCAGCAGCTCTGGGGGGGCAGAAGAGACCCAGTACTTC
NA,14,TRBJ2-5,NA,TRBV29-1,CSVEDGQSGETQYF,TGCAGCGTTGAAGATGGGCAGTCGGGGGAGACCCAGTACTTC
NA,17,TRBJ2-5,TRBD2,TRBV28,CASSLWASGRARETQYF,TGTGCCAGCAGTTTATGGGCTAGCGGGAGGGCCCGGGAGACCCAGTACTTC
few,16,TRBJ2-6,NA,TRBV9,CASSVDPSSGANVLTF,TGTGCCAGCAGCGTAGACCCGAGCTCTGGGGCCAACGTCCTGACTTTC
NA,14,TRBJ1-1,TRBD1,TRBV14,CASSTTGGRTEAFF,TGTGCCAGCAGCACGACAGGGGGCAGAACTGAAGCTTTCTTT
NA,15,TRBJ2-7,TRBD1,TRBV6-5,CASSSPGQGTHEQYF,TGTGCCAGCAGTTCCCCGGGACAGGGAACCCACGAGCAGTACTTC
NA,14,TRBJ2-3,NA,TRBV9,CASSVASRADTQYF,TGTGCCAGCAGCGTAGCCTCGCGAGCAGATACGCAGTATTTT
NA,18,TRBJ2-7,TRBD1,TRBV5-1,CASSPASADRERTYEQYF,TGCGCCAGCAGCCCAGCCTCCGCAGACAGGGAGAGGACCTACGAGCAGTACTTC
NA,16,TRBJ2-7,TRBD2,TRBV4-1,CASSQDQRETFYEQYF,TGCGCCAGCAGCCAAGATCAGCGGGAGACATTCTACGAGCAGTACTTC
NA,15,TRBJ1-2,TRBD1,TRBV9,CASRGRAGGAGGYTF,TGTGCCAGCAGAGGCAGGGCAGGGGGCGCAGGCGGCTACACCTTC
NA,14,TRBJ1-2,NA,TRBV27,CASSLEGRNYGYTF,TGTGCCAGCAGTTTGGAGGGACGGAACTATGGCTACACCTTC
NA,14,TRBJ1-5,NA,TRBV10-1,CARSNTTGEQPQHF,TGCGCCAGAAGTAACACCACAGGCGAGCAGCCCCAGCATTTT
NA,15,TRBJ1-4,TRBD1,TRBV11-2,CASSKRVGGNEKLFF,TGTGCCAGCAGCAAAAGAGTAGGGGGCAATGAAAAACTGTTTTTT
NA,12,TRBJ1-5,TRBD1,TRBV28,CASRDSNQPQHF,TGTGCCAGCCGGGACAGTAATCAGCCCCAGCATTTT
NA,16,TRBJ2-3,NA,TRBV10-2,CASSEGRTNHPDTQYF,TGCGCCAGCAGTGAAGGTCGGACTAATCATCCAGATACGCAGTATTTT
NA,16,TRBJ1-1,NA,TRBV27,CASSLRGGAGNTEAFF,TGTGCCAGCAGTTTAAGGGGGGGCGCTGGGAACACTGAAGCTTTCTTT
NA,15,TRBJ2-2,NA,TRBV2,CASKWMQTNTGELFF,TGTGCCAGCAAGTGGATGCAGACTAACACCGGGGAGCTGTTTTTT
NA,15,TRBJ2-2,NA,TRBV2,CASSVTGLGTGELFF,TGTGCCAGCAGCGTTACAGGGTTAGGCACCGGGGAGCTGTTTTTT